Listed below are T cell receptor beta chains from one sample, sequenced in a study of CD8+ T cells in alopecia areata. Measured with immunoSEQ multiplex PCR; TCRdb has only the in-frame clones, and not every one. Found here are roughly 100,000 clones, about three fifths of them singletons; the top ten hold about 17%. Sequenced here: CD8+ T cells sorted from blood, sampled at week 56, from a patient treated with tofacitinib. The receptors come from a human donor with alopecia areata. The CDR3 runs from the conserved cysteine through the conserved F or W. The D gene is left open where the match is weak. Some rows have no size entry. The others give once, few or many, or a class for an expanded clone.

size | D | J | V | DNA | CDR3
once | - | TRBJ2-5 | TRBV15 | TGTGCCACCAGCAGAGACCGGCGAGAGACCCAGTACTTC | CATSRDRRETQYF
- | TRBD1 | TRBJ1-5 | TRBV7-9 | TGTGCCAGCAGTACAGGGGACAATCAGCCCCAGCATTTT | CASSTGDNQPQHF
- | - | TRBJ1-2 | TRBV30 | TGTGCCTGGTCCCCTGGGGGGGCCTATGGCTACACCTTC | CAWSPGGAYGYTF
- | TRBD1 | TRBJ1-2 | TRBV29-1 | TGCAGCGTTAACAAGGGAACAGGGGACTATGGCTACACCTTC | CSVNKGTGDYGYTF
few | TRBD2 | TRBJ2-3 | TRBV9 | TGTGCCAGCAGCCCCCGGGGAGGGGAGGTGGCAGATACGCAGTATTTT | CASSPRGGEVADTQYF
- | TRBD1 | TRBJ2-7 | TRBV6-1 | TGTGCCAGCAGTGAGTACAGGGGGCCCTACGAGCAGTACTTC | CASSEYRGPYEQYF
- | - | TRBJ1-2 | TRBV19 | TGTGCCACCATACGGGCAGGAAACTATGGCTACACCTTC | CATIRAGNYGYTF
- | - | TRBJ2-1 | TRBV12-5 | TGTGCTAGTGGTTTCCCCCTGAGGGTCCACAATGAGCAGTTCTTC | CASGFPLRVHNEQFF
few | TRBD2 | TRBJ2-1 | TRBV9 | TGTGCCAGCAGCGTAGCTACGGGGCGGGGGAGCCATGAGCAGTTCTTC | CASSVATGRGSHEQFF
- | - | TRBJ1-3 | TRBV9 | TGTGCCAGCAGCGTCCTTACAGGGACTTCTGGAAACACCATATATTTT | CASSVLTGTSGNTIYF
few | - | TRBJ2-7 | TRBV4-1 | TGCGCCAGCAGCCCGCTCCGGGACCTCCACGACGAGCAGTACTTC | CASSPLRDLHDEQYF
once | - | TRBJ2-1 | TRBV7-9 | TGTGCCAGCAAGGACCTCTACAATGAGCAGTTCTTC | CASKDLYNEQFF
- | TRBD1 | TRBJ1-1 | TRBV12-5 | TGTGCTAGTGGTTTGGTCCGGACAGGGGAATTTATCGCTGAAGCTTTCTTT | CASGLVRTGEFIAEAFF
few | - | TRBJ1-3 | TRBV4-1 | TGCGCCAGCAGCCAAGATAGTTACACCATATATTTT | CASSQDSYTIYF
few | TRBD1 | TRBJ2-7 | TRBV14 | TGTGCCAGCAGCCCAAGGGGGCCCTACGAGCAGTACTTC | CASSPRGPYEQYF
- | TRBD1 | TRBJ1-5 | TRBV30 | TGTGCCTGGAGTGTACAAAGTAGGTTCCGGGACAGGGGACCCGGGTATGGTCAGCCCCAGCATTTT | CAWSVQSRFRDRGPGYGQPQHF
- | TRBD2 | TRBJ2-3 | TRBV13 | TGTGCCAGCAGCACTAGCGGGGGGGCCCTCACAGATACGCAGTATTTT | CASSTSGGALTDTQYF
few | - | TRBJ2-2 | TRBV29-1 | TGCAGCGTTGAAGGCCCAGGCAGGGTCACCGGGGAGCTGTTTTTT | CSVEGPGRVTGELFF
- | - | TRBJ1-5 | TRBV4-1 | TGCGCCAGCAGCCAAGGAGTCTACCAGCCCCAGCATTTT | CASSQGVYQPQHF
- | - | TRBJ1-1 | TRBV7-9 | TGTGCCAGCAGCTTAGCGCTAAGGCTTAACACTGAAGCTTTCTTT | CASSLALRLNTEAFF
- | TRBD1 | TRBJ1-1 | TRBV6-5 | TGTGCCAGTAAGGGGGCTGGCGCTGAAGCTTTCTTT | CASKGAGAEAFF
- | TRBD1 | TRBJ2-1 | TRBV4-1 | TGCGCCAGCAGCCAATGGGGACAGGGCAATGAGCAGTTCTTC | CASSQWGQGNEQFF
- | - | TRBJ2-7 | TRBV4-1 | TGCGCCAGCAGCCAAGAAGTCCCGGAACCCTACGAGCAGTACTTC | CASSQEVPEPYEQYF
- | - | TRBJ1-1 | TRBV15 | TGTGCCACCAGCAGAGATTTAGGCGGAACTGAAGCTTTCTTT | CATSRDLGGTEAFF
- | - | TRBJ1-6 | TRBV19 | TGTGCCAGTAGTACCCCGGACAGTTTAGGATCACCCCTCCACTTT | CASSTPDSLGSPLHF
- | - | TRBJ2-7 | TRBV30 | TGTGCCTGGAGTGTAGCAGGAGCCTACGAGCAGTACTTC | CAWSVAGAYEQYF
- | TRBD1 | TRBJ2-7 | TRBV30 | TGTGCCTCGGACAGGCGGACCGTCTACGAGCAGTACTTC | CASDRRTVYEQYF
- | TRBD2 | TRBJ2-1 | TRBV19 | TGTGCCAGTAGTAAAGCGGGGAACTCCTACAATGAGCAGTTCTTC | CASSKAGNSYNEQFF
- | TRBD2 | TRBJ2-3 | TRBV5-6 | TGTGCCAGCAAGACTAGCCGAACCCTGCCAGATACGCAGTATTTT | CASKTSRTLPDTQYF
- | - | TRBJ2-1 | TRBV6-4 | TGTGCCAGCAGTGACAAGGGGGGCGCCCACAATGAGCAGTTCTTC | CASSDKGGAHNEQFF
- | - | TRBJ2-5 | TRBV7-9 | TGTGCCAGCAGCCCCCCCGGGACACAAGAGACCCAGTACTTC | CASSPPGTQETQYF
- | - | TRBJ1-5 | TRBV9 | TGTGCCAGCAGCGTAGGCAACGGAAACAATCAGCCCCAGCATTTT | CASSVGNGNNQPQHF
once | - | TRBJ1-1 | TRBV5-6 | TGTGCCAGCAGCTTGACCAACACTGAAGCTTTCTTT | CASSLTNTEAFF
few | - | TRBJ2-1 | TRBV30 | TGTGCCTGGAGTGCCACCCTTAGTTGGTGGCAGTTCTTC | CAWSATLSWWQFF
- | - | TRBJ2-7 | TRBV29-1 | TGCAGCGTTGAAGATAGGGATAGGGTGGGCAGCAGAACCTACGAGCAGTACTTC | CSVEDRDRVGSRTYEQYF
- | - | TRBJ2-1 | TRBV7-9 | TGTGCCAGCAGCTTCGGGAATGAGCAGTTCTTC | CASSFGNEQFF
few | - | TRBJ2-4 | TRBV7-8 | TGTGCCAGCAGCTCCAAATCCCCGGGACCGAGGGAAAACATTCAGTACTTC | CASSSKSPGPRENIQYF
few | TRBD1 | TRBJ1-5 | TRBV30 | TGTGCCTGGAGTGCGGCAGGGGGTGGGGGTCAGCCCCAGCATTTT | CAWSAAGGGGQPQHF
- | TRBD1 | TRBJ2-3 | TRBV10-3 | TGTGCCATCAGTGAGCCGGGACAGCCAATTGTCCCTAGCACAGATACGCAGTATTTT | CAISEPGQPIVPSTDTQYF
- | - | TRBJ1-5 | TRBV30 | TGTGCCTGGAGCGCAGGGATGAGCAATCAGCCCCAGCATTTT | CAWSAGMSNQPQHF
- | - | TRBJ2-7 | TRBV5-1 | TGCGCCAGCAGCTTGAGGCAGGGGAACTACGAGCAGTACTTC | CASSLRQGNYEQYF
- | - | TRBJ2-1 | TRBV7-9 | TGTGCCAGCAGCCCAGACTATCCGACCTACAATGAGCAGTTCTTC | CASSPDYPTYNEQFF
- | - | TRBJ1-2 | TRBV4-1 | TGCGCCAGCAGCCAAGATTCCGGCTATGGCTACACCTTC | CASSQDSGYGYTF
once | - | TRBJ2-6 | TRBV10-1 | TGCGCCAGCAGTGAAGGTGGTGGGGCCAACGTCCTGACTTTC | CASSEGGGANVLTF
- | - | TRBJ1-5 | TRBV4-1 | TGCGCCAGCAGCCAAGAATGGGGCTGGAATCAGCCCCAGCATTTT | CASSQEWGWNQPQHF
- | - | TRBJ2-3 | TRBV7-9 | TGTGCCAGCAGCTTATTGGTAGCGACCACAGATACGCAGTATTTT | CASSLLVATTDTQYF
- | TRBD1 | TRBJ2-1 | TRBV18 | TGTGCCAGCTCACCAGGGTGGTCGGGACAGGGCCTTCACAATGAGCAGTTCTTC | CASSPGWSGQGLHNEQFF
- | - | TRBJ2-3 | TRBV7-6 | TGTGCCAGCAGCTTAGCGTACAGGAGCACAGATACGCAGTATTTT | CASSLAYRSTDTQYF
few | TRBD1 | TRBJ2-2 | TRBV13 | TGTGCCAGCAGCTCGGGACAGGTTAACACCGGGGAGCTGTTTTTT | CASSSGQVNTGELFF
few | - | TRBJ2-7 | TRBV7-9 | TGTGCCAGCAGCTTAGGAGCCGAGCAGTACTTC | CASSLGAEQYF
- | TRBD1 | TRBJ2-5 | TRBV11-2 | TGTGCCAGCAGCCACTTACAGGGGCGGGAGACCCAGTACTTC | CASSHLQGRETQYF
medium-sized | TRBD2 | TRBJ2-5 | TRBV6-5 | TGTGCCAGCAGTCCGACTAGCTGGGAGACCCAGTACTTC | CASSPTSWETQYF
- | - | TRBJ1-1 | TRBV5-1 | TGCGCCAGCAGCCCAGAAGGCAAGGCCACTGAAGCTTTCTTT | CASSPEGKATEAFF
- | - | TRBJ2-2 | TRBV21-1 | TGTGCCAGCAGCAATGACGGGGACAGGGGAACCGGGGAGCTGTTTTTT | CASSNDGDRGTGELFF